Below are 27 T cell receptor beta chains sequenced from a single sample in a study of control samples from healthy donors and cancer patients. Data came from immunoSEQ multiplex PCR; TCRdb stores just in-frame clones and leaves some out. The table includes about 51,000 clones, 75% to 85% detected once. Sequencing used blood. Receptors originate from a man in his 70s in good health.

The chain is built from TRBV4-1 and TRBJ1-1; 9 positions match TRBD1. The CDR3 contains 16 residues. V dropped 3 bases and J dropped 5; count of bases not matched to a gene: 10. CDR1 is MGHRA and CDR2 is YSYEKL in the germline V gene. The CDR3 DNA is TGCGCCAGCAGCCAGGGAGCCGGACAGGGGTGGACTGAAGCTTTCTTT. This encodes CASSQGAGQGWTEAFF.

This chain links TRBV6-1 with TRBJ1-4, with no clear D. The germline CDR1 and CDR2 sequences are MNHNS and SASEGT. CDR3 size: 17 residues. Trimming cost V 3 bases and J 1 base, with 15 bases left between them. CDR3 bases: TGTGCCAGCAGTGATCAGGTTCTGAGGAAAACTAATGAAAAACTGTTTTTT. Protein product: CASSDQVLRKTNEKLFF.

The chain is built from TRBV9 and TRBJ2-1; TRBD2 aligns across 7 bases. V lost 3 bases to trimming and J lost 4 bases; unmatched junction nucleotides: 4. This CDR3 is 14 amino acids long. CDR1 and CDR2 from the germline V gene are SGDLS and YYNGEE. CDR3 sequence (DNA): TGTGCCAGCAGCGCCGCTAGCGGTTACAATGAGCAGTTCTTC. This codes for CASSAASGYNEQFF.

This chain links TRBV7-6 with TRBJ1-2, with D possibly matching TRBD1 (5 bases). The germline V gene encodes CDR1 SGHVS and CDR2 FNYEAQ. V was pared by 1 base and J by 5 bases, with 20 bases between. This CDR3 region has 17 residues. CDR3 nucleotide sequence: TGTGCCAGCAGCTTAGGGAGGCCGGGGTTAGGGGAGTATGGCTACACCTTC. This gives the protein CASSLGRPGLGEYGYTF.

This clone was seen only once. The CDR3 loop is CAWSLTSGEDTQYF. The DNA of the CDR3 is TGTGCCTGGAGTCTGACTAGCGGGGAAGATACGCAGTATTTT. The chain couples TRBV30 to TRBJ2-3, with 11 bases aligning to TRBD2. The CDR3 covers 14 residues. Losses at the gene ends were 2 bases for V and 5 bases for J; bases not matched to a gene: 3. Germline-derived CDR1 and CDR2 are GTSNPN and SVGIG (reference sequence).

V gene TRBV3-1 (or the pseudogene TRBV3-2) combines with J gene TRBJ1-4; 9 nucleotides line up with TRBD1. There are 15 residues in the CDR3. Germline trimming cut 5 bases from V and 6 bases from J; bases unmatched to any gene: 7. CDR1 LGHDT and CDR2 YNNKEL come from the germline V gene (reference sequence). CDR3 loop: CASSSSRDRDEKLFF. The CDR3 nucleotides read TGTGCCAGCAGCTCCTCCCGGGACAGGGATGAAAAACTGTTTTTT.

This chain uses TRBV3-1 (or the pseudogene TRBV3-2) with TRBJ1-5; D gene ambiguous. The CDR3 contains 13 residues. V lost 4 bases and J 3 bases, leaving 7 bases between the germline ends. The germline V gene has CDR1 LGHDT and CDR2 YNNKEL (reference sequence). The chain's CDR3 is CASSRQINQPQHF. The DNA for the CDR3 is TGTGCCAGCAGCCGGCAGATCAATCAGCCCCAGCATTTT.

This sequence joins TRBV19 and TRBJ2-2, with 7 bases identical to TRBD1. Germline-derived CDR1 and CDR2 are LNHDA and SQIVND (reference sequence). The CDR3 runs 14 residues. With 4 bases clipped from V and 8 bases from J, the junction kept 7 bases outside the gene matches. The CDR3 spells CASSTRQGEGELFF. CDR3 in DNA: TGTGCCAGTAGTACCCGACAGGGTGAAGGGGAGCTGTTTTTT.

The chain carries TRBV19 and TRBJ1-1; no clear D gene. CDR3 size: 12 residues. Per germline, CDR1 LNHDA and CDR2 SQIVND (reference sequence). V was trimmed by 7 bases and J by 4 bases, leaving 10 bases between them. The CDR3 protein is CASNPRSTEAFF. The DNA for the CDR3 is TGTGCCAGTAATCCTAGAAGCACTGAAGCTTTCTTT.

The chain combines TRBV5-1 with TRBJ2-1; TRBD2 agrees at 13 bases. The CDR3 has 16 residues. The V and J ends lost 1 base and 5 bases, in that order; junction bases with no gene match: 3. Germline loops: CDR1 SGHRS, CDR2 YFSETQ. The CDR3, as DNA: TGCGCCAGCAGCTTGACTAGCGGGAGGGCGAACAATGAGCAGTTCTTC. Protein sequence: CASSLTSGRANNEQFF.

In its sample, this clone was seen once. The chain carries TRBV20-1 and TRBJ1-6; the D gene is possibly TRBD1 (5 bases). V shed 4 bases and J shed 4 bases, with 23 bases lying between them. This CDR3 is built from 18 residues. CDR1 DFQATT and CDR2 SNEGSKA come from the germline V gene (reference sequence). The CDR3 sequence is CSAIDSLVFSDYNSPLHF. The CDR3 region has the DNA TGCAGTGCTATTGACAGCTTAGTATTTTCTGATTATAATTCACCCCTCCACTTT.

This clone was seen a handful of times. The rearrangement links TRBV9 to TRBJ1-3; D is unclear. The CDR3 covers 13 residues. Trimming left V 3 bases short and J 5 bases short, with 9 bases between. CDR1 and CDR2 from the germline V gene are SGDLS and YYNGEE. Here the CDR3 reads CASSGRNRNTIYF. In DNA, the CDR3 is TGTGCCAGCAGCGGGCGAAATCGAAACACCATATATTTT. The full variable domain, rest sourced from reference TRBV9 and TRBJ1-3, is DSGVTQTPKHLITATGQRVTLRCSPRSGDLSVYWYQQSLDQGLQFLIQYYNGEERAKGNILERFSAQQFPDLHSELNLSSLELGDSALYFCASSGRNRNTIYFGEGSWLTVV.

The genes are TRBV28 and TRBJ1-2; D is possibly TRBD1 (5 bases). The CDR3 spans 15 residues. The V and J ends lost 4 bases and 3 bases respectively, with 15 bases between them. Germline V gives CDR1 MDHEN, CDR2 SYDVKM. The CDR3 region is CASSSQAQGHYGYTF. Here the CDR3 DNA reads TGTGCCAGCAGTTCCCAGGCCCAGGGACACTATGGCTACACCTTC.

This clone appeared a few times. The chain combines TRBV2 with TRBJ1-6; the match to TRBD1 covers 7 bases. Germline loops: CDR1 SNHLY, CDR2 FYNNEI. CDR3 length equals 12 residues. V was clipped by 10 bases and J by 7 bases; unmatched bases: 4. The CDR3 nucleotides read TGTGCCACAGGGGGGACCAATTCACCCCTCCACTTT. Its translation: CATGGTNSPLHF.

The CDR3 DNA follows: TGTGCCAGCAGCTTGCGGGGAGGGCCGGGGGAGACCCAGTACTTC. Translated, it gives CASSLRGGPGETQYF. The rearrangement joins TRBV7-2 to TRBJ2-5; 7 nucleotides align to TRBD2. CDR1 and CDR2 (germline): SGHTA, FQGNSA. Trimming cost V 3 bases and J 5 bases; bases outside gene matches: 9. The CDR3 spans 15 residues.

The CDR3 region has the DNA TGCGCCAGCAGCTTGGACCTTACAGGGACCTACTCCTACGAGCAGTACTTC. Translation gives CASSLDLTGTYSYEQYF. The rearrangement links TRBV5-1 to TRBJ2-7, with D possibly being TRBD1 (6 bases). Trimming shortened V by 0 bases and J by 0 bases, and 16 bases separated the two germline ends. This CDR3 has 17 amino acids. Germline loops: CDR1 SGHRS, CDR2 YFSETQ.

This chain uses TRBV9 with TRBJ2-6; TRBD2 agrees at 11 bases. Per the germline V gene, CDR1 is SGDLS and CDR2 is YYNGEE. This CDR3 comprises 19 residues. Trimming took 3 bases from V and 0 from J; bases not matched to a gene: 8. CDR3: CASSDRTSGPYSGANVLTF. The CDR3, as DNA: TGTGCCAGCAGCGACCGGACTAGCGGGCCTTACTCTGGGGCCAACGTCCTGACTTTC.

The rearrangement uses TRBV6-6 and TRBJ2-1; 9 bases map to TRBD1. J lost 9 bases, V lost 2 bases, and 11 bases had no gene match. The CDR3 is 16 amino acids. The germline gives CDR1 MNHNY, CDR2 SVGAGI (reference sequence). The CDR3 DNA reads TGTGCCAGCAGTTACCCTAAGGACAGGGGCGATAGTGAGCAGTTCTTC. Translating it yields CASSYPKDRGDSEQFF.

This clone was counted only a few times. The chain joins TRBV12-3 or TRBV12-4 to TRBJ1-5; 8 bases map to TRBD1. V shed 3 bases and J 9 bases; nucleotides not matched to a gene: 4. The CDR3 runs 13 residues. The CDR3 nucleotides are TGTGCCAGCAGTTTCGACAGGGGCAGGCCCCAGCATTTT. It specifies CASSFDRGRPQHF.

The chain joins TRBV29-1 to TRBJ2-1, with a weak D call TRBD2 (5 bases). This CDR3 region has 14 residues. CDR1 SQVTM and CDR2 ANQGSEA come from the germline V gene. Trimming removed 4 bases at V and 0 bases at J, with 10 bases between. CDR3 protein: CSVAGKSSYNEQFF. CDR3 nucleotide sequence: TGCAGCGTTGCCGGGAAAAGCTCCTACAATGAGCAGTTCTTC.

V is TRBV18 and J is TRBJ1-1; D not resolved. Germline-derived CDR1 and CDR2 are KGHSH and LQKENI. CDR3 length: 14 residues. V was cut by 3 bases and J by 1 base, with 9 bases left in between. Written as DNA, the CDR3 is TGTGCCAGCTCACCCTTGCTGGGGAACACTGAAGCTTTCTTT. This gives the protein CASSPLLGNTEAFF.

There are a few counts of this clone. The chain combines TRBV6-5 with TRBJ1-5; 7 bases align to TRBD1. Germline CDR1 MNHEY, CDR2 SVGAGI. The CDR3 extends over 14 amino acids. The trim removed 5 bases at V and 8 bases at J, leaving 9 bases unmatched. The CDR3 region is CASSPRGGEKPQHF. CDR3 coding DNA: TGTGCCAGCAGTCCCAGAGGGGGCGAAAAGCCCCAGCATTTT.

CDR3 residues: CASSLGSTASQETQYF. The CDR3 bases are TGTGCCAGCAGCTTGGGGTCCACAGCGAGCCAAGAGACCCAGTACTTC. The chain carries TRBV5-8 and TRBJ2-5; D call uncertain. Germline V CDR1 and CDR2: SGHTS, YDEGEE. CDR3 size: 16 residues. Between the trimmed V and J ends, which lost 0 bases and 1 base, there was a span of 13 bases.

This clone appeared a single time. The rearrangement uses TRBV5-4 and TRBJ1-1, with a weak D call TRBD1 (6 bases). The CDR3 extends over 15 amino acids. Per germline, CDR1 SGHNT and CDR2 YYREEE (reference sequence). The ends were cut back, 5 bases at V and 4 bases at J, with 18 bases in the middle. For the CDR3, the DNA is TGTGCCAGCAGAGAGGGGGGGTCACAGGGCACTGAAGCTTTCTTT. Translation: CASREGGSQGTEAFF.

The V and J genes are TRBV24-1 and TRBJ2-1, with 9 nucleotides matching TRBD1. CDR3 length: 15 amino acids. Germline CDR1 KGHDR, CDR2 SFDVKD. V shed 4 bases and J 5 bases; nucleotides not matched to a gene: 5. The CDR3 DNA reads TGTGCCACCAGTGAGCCCCGGACAGGGGACAATGAGCAGTTCTTC. It encodes CATSEPRTGDNEQFF.

V usage is TRBV5-6 and J usage is TRBJ1-1; D is unclear. Germline-derived CDR1 and CDR2 are SGHDT and YYEEEE. The V and J ends lost 2 bases and 3 bases respectively, with 5 bases between them. The CDR3 has 12 residues. CDR3 region: CASSFEYTEAFF. The CDR3 DNA follows: TGTGCCAGCAGCTTTGAGTACACTGAAGCTTTCTTT.

This clone was observed a few times. The J gene is TRBJ1-4, the V gene TRBV5-4; D is perhaps TRBD1 (5 bases). The germline gives CDR1 SGHNT, CDR2 YYREEE (reference sequence). Trimming took off 4 bases at V and 7 bases at J, with 17 bases between the two ends. CDR3 size: 15 residues. CDR3 amino acids: CASSITGGGGEKLFF. DNA for the CDR3: TGTGCCAGCAGCATCACAGGTGGTGGGGGTGAAAAACTGTTTTTT.